This paragraph covers one T cell receptor beta chain sequence. CDR1 and CDR2 from the germline V gene are SGDLS and YYNGEE. CDR3 size: 18 residues. The ends were cut back, 0 bases at V and 5 bases at J, with 20 bases in the middle. The sample is drawn from a study of technical replicates of blood from a handful of donors. Only in-frame clones appear in the TCRdb table, and some are missing; sequencing was by immunoSEQ multiplex PCR. Seen here are tens of thousands of clones, 85% to 95% observed once, and the top ten hold just over 0.25%. V and J are TRBV9 and TRBJ2-2; D may be TRBD2 (7 bases). The TCR was taken from a human donor in good health. What was sequenced was T cells isolated from PBMCs. The CDR3 protein is CASSVENVGGRRTGELFF. Written as DNA, the CDR3 is TGTGCCAGCAGCGTAGAGAACGTGGGGGGGCGTCGGACCGGGGAGCTGTTTTTT.